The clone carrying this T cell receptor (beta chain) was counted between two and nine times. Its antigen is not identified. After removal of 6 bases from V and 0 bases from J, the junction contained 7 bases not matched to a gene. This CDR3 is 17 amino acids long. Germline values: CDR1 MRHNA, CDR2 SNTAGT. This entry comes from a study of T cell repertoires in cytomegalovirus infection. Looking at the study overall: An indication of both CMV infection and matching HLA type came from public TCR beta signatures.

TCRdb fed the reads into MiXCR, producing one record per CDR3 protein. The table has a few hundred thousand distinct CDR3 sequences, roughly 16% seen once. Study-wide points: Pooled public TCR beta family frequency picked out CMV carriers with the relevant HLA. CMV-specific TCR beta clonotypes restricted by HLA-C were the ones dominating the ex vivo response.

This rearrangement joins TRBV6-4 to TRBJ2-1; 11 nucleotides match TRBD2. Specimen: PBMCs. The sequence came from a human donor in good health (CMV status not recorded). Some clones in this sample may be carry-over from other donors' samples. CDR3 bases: TGTGCCAGCAGCCCAGGGACTAGCGGAAACTCCTACAATGAGCAGTTCTTC. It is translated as CASSPGTSGNSYNEQFF.